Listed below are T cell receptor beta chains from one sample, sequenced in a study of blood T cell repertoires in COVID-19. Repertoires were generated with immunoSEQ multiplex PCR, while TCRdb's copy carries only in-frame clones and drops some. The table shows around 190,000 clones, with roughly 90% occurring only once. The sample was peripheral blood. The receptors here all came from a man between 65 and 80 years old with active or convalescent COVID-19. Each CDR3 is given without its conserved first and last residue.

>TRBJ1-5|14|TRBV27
ASSFRIGQGNQPQH
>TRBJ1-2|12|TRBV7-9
ASSLDRANYGYT
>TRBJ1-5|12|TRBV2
ASRDRPHNQPQH
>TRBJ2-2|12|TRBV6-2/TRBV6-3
ASIPTEGAGELF
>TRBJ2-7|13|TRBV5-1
ASSLEGQGSREQY
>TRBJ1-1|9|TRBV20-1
SAQGREVAF
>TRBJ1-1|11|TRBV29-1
SVDTQGITEAF
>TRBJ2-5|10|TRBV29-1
SVQTGLETQY
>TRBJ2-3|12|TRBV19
ASSTSSSLDTQY
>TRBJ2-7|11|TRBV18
ASSPRDRAEQY
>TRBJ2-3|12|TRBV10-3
AINRDRVEDTQY
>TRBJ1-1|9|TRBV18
ASSLQTEAF
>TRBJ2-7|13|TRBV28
ASRGGGTGAYEQY
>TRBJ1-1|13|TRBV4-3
ASSLTRVSRTEAF
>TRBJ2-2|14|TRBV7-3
ASSLTKTMNTGELF
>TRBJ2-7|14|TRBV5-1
ASSLGGGLARYEQY
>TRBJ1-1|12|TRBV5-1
ASSLDSRTTEAF
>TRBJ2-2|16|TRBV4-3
ASSQEIAAPLNTGELF
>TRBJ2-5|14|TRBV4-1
ASSRGSGGSQETQY
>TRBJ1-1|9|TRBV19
ASNRNTEAF
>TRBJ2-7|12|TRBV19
ASSPRDRIYEQY
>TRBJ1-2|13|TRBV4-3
ASSQVRGVPLGYT
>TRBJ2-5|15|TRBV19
ASSPRRLAGGEETQY
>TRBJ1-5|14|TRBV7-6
ASSLGQGLSNQPQH
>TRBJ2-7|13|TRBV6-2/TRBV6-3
ASSRTSGRTYEQY
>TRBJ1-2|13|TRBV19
ASSRAEEGNYGYT
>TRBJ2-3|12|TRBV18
ASSQGVLTDTQY
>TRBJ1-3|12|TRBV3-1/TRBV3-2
ASGPGPAGNTIY
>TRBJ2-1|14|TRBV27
ASSSHGTPIINEQF
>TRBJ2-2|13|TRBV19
ASSWGRGGNGELF
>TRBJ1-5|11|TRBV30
AWSLRTGKPQH
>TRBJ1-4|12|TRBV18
ASSPAATNEKLF